Listed here are 19 T cell receptor beta chains from one sample, sequenced in a study of blood T cell repertoires in COVID-19. The protocol was immunoSEQ multiplex PCR, while the TCRdb copy is restricted to in-frame clones and leaves out a portion. The top ten hold under 2.5% of the sample, which has 80,000 or so clones, 91% seen once. Sequences were obtained from peripheral blood. The receptors derive from a woman in her 50s in a cohort sampled during active COVID-19.

This clone was recorded only once. The chain is built from TRBV7-8 and TRBJ1-2; TRBD1 matches at 8 bases. V lost 5 bases and J lost 1; bases outside the gene matches: 9. This CDR3 is 16 amino acids long. Per the germline V gene, CDR1 is SGHVS and CDR2 is FQNEAQ. The CDR3: CASSERTGQINYGYTF. The DNA for the CDR3 is TGTGCCAGCAGCGAACGGACAGGGCAGATTAACTATGGCTACACCTTC. The variable domain in full, with the rest retrieved from reference TRBV7-8 and TRBJ1-2, is GAGVSQSPRYKVAKRGQDVALRCDPISGHVSLFWYQQALGQGPEFLTYFQNEAQLDKSGLPSDRFFAERPEGSVSTLKIQRTQQEDSAVYLCASSERTGQINYGYTFGSGTRLTVV.

The rearrangement joins TRBV6-6 to TRBJ2-2; 10 nucleotides agree with TRBD1. CDR3 length: 15 residues. The germline CDR1 and CDR2 sequences are MNHNY and SVGAGI (reference sequence). V shed 6 bases, J shed 4 bases, and the junction held 5 bases outside the gene matches. CDR3 coding DNA: TGTGCCAGCAGCCGACAGGGGGCGAGCACCGGGGAGCTGTTTTTT. Amino acid sequence: CASSRQGASTGELFF.

V and J are TRBV5-1 and TRBJ2-7; 7 nucleotides line up with TRBD1. The J segment lost 4 bases and the V segment lost 0 bases, leaving 1 base of the junction unmatched. The CDR3 covers 13 residues. CDR1 is SGHRS, CDR2 YFSETQ, per germline. CDR3 region: CASSLVTGYEQYF. The DNA for the CDR3 is TGCGCCAGCAGCTTGGTGACAGGGTACGAGCAGTACTTC.

V and J are TRBV2 and TRBJ1-3, with D possibly being TRBD1 (6 bases). The CDR3 loop spans 13 amino acids. Germline loops: CDR1 SNHLY, CDR2 FYNNEI. V was pared by 7 bases and J by 2 bases, with 9 bases between. The CDR3 reads CASNPGAGNTIYF. In DNA, the CDR3 is TGTGCCAGCAACCCAGGGGCTGGAAACACCATATATTTT.

V and J are TRBV27 and TRBJ2-5, with D unresolved. Looked up from germline, CDR1 is MNHEY and CDR2 is SMNVEV (reference sequence). The CDR3 extends over 15 amino acids. The germline V and J ends were trimmed by 5 bases and 1 base, with 14 bases remaining between them. The CDR3 protein is CASSQSPPAQETQYF. DNA for the CDR3: TGTGCCAGCAGTCAGTCGCCACCTGCCCAAGAGACCCAGTACTTC.

J is TRBJ2-7 and V is TRBV28; no reliable D call. V lost 2 bases, J lost 4 bases, and 6 bases lay in between. In germline, CDR1 is MDHEN, CDR2 SYDVKM. The length of the CDR3 is 12 residues. The DNA of the CDR3 is TGTGCCAGCAGTTTAAACCGGTACGAGCAGTACTTC. Amino acids: CASSLNRYEQYF.

In this sample, this clone turned up once. This rearrangement joins TRBV7-2 to TRBJ1-4; TRBD1 is a possible D gene (5 bases). Germline V gives CDR1 SGHTA, CDR2 FQGNSA. This CDR3 contains 16 residues. The V and J ends lost 4 bases and 2 bases respectively, with 14 bases between them. CDR3 DNA sequence: TGTGCCAGCAGCTGGCGATTAGCAGGGACTAATGAAAAACTGTTTTTT. Residues: CASSWRLAGTNEKLFF.

V and J are TRBV5-1 and TRBJ2-5; 7 bases agree with TRBD2. The CDR3 runs 16 residues. Germline V gene data show CDR1 as SGHRS and CDR2 as YFSETQ. Unmatched junction bases numbered 8, after V lost 2 bases and J lost 1 base. Here the CDR3 DNA reads TGCGCCAGCAGCTTTGTCCGCGGGGAGGGCCAAGAGACCCAGTACTTC. Its translation is CASSFVRGEGQETQYF.

The CDR3: CASSHDRGSETQYF. Written as DNA, the CDR3 is TGTGCCAGCAGCCATGACAGGGGTAGTGAGACCCAGTACTTC. V usage is TRBV7-2 and J usage is TRBJ2-5; 8 bases match TRBD1. This CDR3 has 14 residues. The germline V gene has CDR1 SGHTA and CDR2 FQGNSA. Trimming removed 5 bases from V and 5 bases from J; junction bases left unmatched: 7.

This chain joins TRBV19 and TRBJ1-1; a possible D gene is TRBD1 (6 bases). The CDR3 totals 13 residues. V lost 4 bases and J lost 2, with 8 bases in between. CDR1 and CDR2 from the germline V gene are LNHDA and SQIVND (reference sequence). Here the CDR3 DNA reads TGTGCCAGTAGTACAGGGGTAAACACTGAAGCTTTCTTT. Amino acid sequence: CASSTGVNTEAFF.

This chain uses TRBV6-5 with TRBJ1-2; weak D call: TRBD1 (6 bases). There are 14 residues in the CDR3. Germline V lookup: CDR1 MNHEY, CDR2 SVGAGI. The V gene lost 10 bases and the J gene lost 4 bases, with 19 bases spanning the gap. The CDR3 coding sequence is TGTGCCACCCTAAGGACCCAGGGGCCCTATGGCTACACCTTC. Translating gives CATLRTQGPYGYTF.

V is TRBV19 and J is TRBJ1-2; weak D call: TRBD1 (6 bases). Germline CDR1 is LNHDA and CDR2 is SQIVND (reference sequence). The ends were cut back, 6 bases at V and 0 bases at J, with 11 bases in the middle. The CDR3 covers 14 residues. CDR3 sequence (DNA): TGTGCCAGTAGCCTACAGGGACCTAACTATGGCTACACCTTC. Protein product: CASSLQGPNYGYTF.

In this sample, this clone turned up once. The chain couples TRBV2 to TRBJ1-2; 8 nucleotides match TRBD1. This CDR3 has 15 residues. Germline V gene data show CDR1 as SNHLY and CDR2 as FYNNEI. J lost 3 bases, V lost 5 bases, and 8 bases had no gene match. The CDR3 sequence is CASSQSAGGDYGYTF. The CDR3, as DNA: TGTGCCAGCAGTCAATCTGCAGGGGGCGACTATGGCTACACCTTC.

The V call is TRBV3-1 (or the pseudogene TRBV3-2), the J call TRBJ2-7; perhaps TRBD1 as D (6 bases). Per the germline V gene, CDR1 is LGHDT and CDR2 is YNNKEL (reference sequence). V dropped 2 bases and J dropped 3 bases, with 8 bases sitting between them. The CDR3 covers 13 residues. The CDR3: CASSQWTDYEQYF. In DNA form, the CDR3 reads TGTGCCAGCAGCCAATGGACAGACTACGAGCAGTACTTC.

The chain uses TRBV7-3 and TRBJ2-1; 7 nucleotides match TRBD1. Looked up from germline, CDR1 is SGHTA and CDR2 is FQGTGA. Trimming at V came to 5 bases and at J to 4 bases, leaving 5 bases not matched to a gene. The CDR3 runs 14 residues. DNA of the CDR3: TGTGCCAGCAGCCTCGGACAGGAGTACAATGAGCAGTTCTTC. Amino acid sequence: CASSLGQEYNEQFF.

V and J are TRBV18 and TRBJ1-3; 11 bases map to TRBD1. CDR1 is KGHSH and CDR2 is LQKENI in the germline V gene. The CDR3 consists of 16 residues. The V and J ends lost 2 bases and 0 bases, in that order; junction bases with no gene match: 0. The CDR3 DNA reads TGTGCCAGCTCACCAGGGACAGGGGGCTCTGGAAACACCATATATTTT. Translating gives CASSPGTGGSGNTIYF.

The chain links TRBV19 to TRBJ2-1, with 10 bases lining up with TRBD1. The V gene end was trimmed by 1 base and the J gene end by 4 bases; junction bases not matched to a gene: 4. CDR1 LNHDA and CDR2 SQIVND come from the germline V gene (reference sequence). This CDR3 is 16 amino acids long. The CDR3 DNA follows: TGTGCCAGTAGTATAGTGGACAGGGGGGGATACAATGAGCAGTTCTTC. It yields the protein CASSIVDRGGYNEQFF.

V and J are TRBV5-1 and TRBJ2-6, with D unclear. The germline V gene encodes CDR1 SGHRS and CDR2 YFSETQ. Trimming cost V 3 bases and J 1 base, with 5 bases left between them. There are 14 residues in the CDR3. CDR3 in amino acids: CASSSESGANVLTF. In DNA form, the CDR3 reads TGCGCCAGCAGCTCGGAGTCTGGGGCCAACGTCCTGACTTTC. The full variable domain, completed using reference TRBV5-1 and TRBJ2-6, is KAGVTQTPRYLIKTRGQQVTLSCSPISGHRSVSWYQQTPGQGLQFLFEYFSETQRNKGNFPGRFSGRQFSNSRSEMNVSTLELGDSALYLCASSSESGANVLTFGAGSRLTVL.

V is TRBV4-2 and J is TRBJ2-5, with a possible D match to TRBD1 (5 bases). Trimming stripped 1 base from V and 5 bases from J, with 8 bases between. Germline CDR1 and CDR2: LGHNA and YNFKEQ. This CDR3 spans 13 amino acids. This chain's CDR3 is CASSQGGEETQYF. The CDR3 nucleotides are TGTGCCAGCAGCCAAGGGGGCGAGGAGACCCAGTACTTC.